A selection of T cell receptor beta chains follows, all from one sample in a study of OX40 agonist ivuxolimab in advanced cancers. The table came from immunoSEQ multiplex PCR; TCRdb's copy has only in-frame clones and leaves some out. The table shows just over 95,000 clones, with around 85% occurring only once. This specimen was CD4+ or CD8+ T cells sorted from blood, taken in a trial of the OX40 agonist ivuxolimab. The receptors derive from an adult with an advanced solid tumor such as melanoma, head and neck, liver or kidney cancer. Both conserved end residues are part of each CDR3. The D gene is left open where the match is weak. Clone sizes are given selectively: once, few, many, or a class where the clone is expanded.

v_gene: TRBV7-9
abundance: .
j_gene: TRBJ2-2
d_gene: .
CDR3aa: CASSPRGQGLVTGELFF
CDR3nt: TGTGCCAGCAGCCCGAGAGGTCAGGGGCTAGTCACCGGGGAGCTGTTTTTT

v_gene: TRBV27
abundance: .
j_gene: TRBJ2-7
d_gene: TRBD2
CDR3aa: CASSFFGTSGEQYF
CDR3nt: TGTGCCAGCAGTTTCTTCGGGACTAGCGGGGAGCAGTACTTC

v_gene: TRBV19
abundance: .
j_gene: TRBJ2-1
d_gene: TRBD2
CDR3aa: CASSIGTSSYNEQFF
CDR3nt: TGTGCCAGTAGTATAGGGACTAGCTCCTACAATGAGCAGTTCTTC

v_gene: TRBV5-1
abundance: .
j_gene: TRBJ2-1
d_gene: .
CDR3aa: CASGQGSWNNEQFF
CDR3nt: TGCGCCAGCGGCCAGGGGAGTTGGAACAATGAGCAGTTCTTC

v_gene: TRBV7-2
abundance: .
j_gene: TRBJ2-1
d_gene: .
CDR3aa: CASRDSQDEQFF
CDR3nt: TGTGCCAGCCGGGACTCCCAAGATGAGCAGTTCTTC

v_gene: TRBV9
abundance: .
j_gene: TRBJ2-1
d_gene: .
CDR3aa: CASSVGQWTYNEQFF
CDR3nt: TGTGCCAGCAGCGTAGGGCAGTGGACTTACAATGAGCAGTTCTTC

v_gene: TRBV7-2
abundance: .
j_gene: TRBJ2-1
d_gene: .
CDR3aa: CASSLGTHGYNEQFF
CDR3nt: TGTGCCAGCAGCTTAGGGACCCACGGCTACAATGAGCAGTTCTTC

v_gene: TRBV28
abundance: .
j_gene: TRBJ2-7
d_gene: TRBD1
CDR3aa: CASSWDRESYEQYF
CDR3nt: TGTGCCAGCAGCTGGGACAGGGAAAGCTACGAGCAGTACTTC

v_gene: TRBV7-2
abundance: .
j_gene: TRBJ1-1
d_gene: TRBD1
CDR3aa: CASSLVGQGIVDTEAFF
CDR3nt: TGTGCCAGCAGCTTAGTCGGACAGGGGATCGTCGACACTGAAGCTTTCTTT

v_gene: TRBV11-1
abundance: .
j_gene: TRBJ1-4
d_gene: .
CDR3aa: CASSLDIGKLFF
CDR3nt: TGTGCCAGCAGCTTAGATATAGGAAAACTGTTTTTT

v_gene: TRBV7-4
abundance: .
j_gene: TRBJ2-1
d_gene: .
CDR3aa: CASSLGVLNMYNEQFF
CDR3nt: TGTGCCAGCAGCTTAGGGGTCTTAAATATGTACAATGAGCAGTTCTTC

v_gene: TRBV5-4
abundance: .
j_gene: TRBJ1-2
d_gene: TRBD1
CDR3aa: CASSQGQGGNYGYTF
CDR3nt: TGTGCCAGCAGCCAAGGACAGGGGGGCAACTATGGCTACACCTTC

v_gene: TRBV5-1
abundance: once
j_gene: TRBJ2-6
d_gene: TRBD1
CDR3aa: CASQTGAGANVLTF
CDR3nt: TGCGCCAGCCAGACAGGGGCTGGGGCCAACGTCCTGACTTTC

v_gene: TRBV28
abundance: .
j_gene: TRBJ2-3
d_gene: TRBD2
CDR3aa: CASSPADTTSGRTDTQYF
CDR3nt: TGTGCCAGCAGTCCAGCCGACACGACTAGCGGGCGCACAGATACGCAGTATTTT

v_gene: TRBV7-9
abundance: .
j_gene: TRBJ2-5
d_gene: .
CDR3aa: CASSLGHRAGETQYF
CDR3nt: TGTGCCAGCAGCTTAGGACACAGGGCAGGAGAGACCCAGTACTTC

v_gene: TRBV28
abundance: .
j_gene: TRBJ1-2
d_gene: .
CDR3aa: CASSEGRGYGYTF
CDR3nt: TGTGCCAGCAGTGAAGGCAGGGGCTATGGCTACACCTTC

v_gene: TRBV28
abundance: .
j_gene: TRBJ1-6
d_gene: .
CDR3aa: CASSLNGVASPLHF
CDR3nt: TGTGCCAGCAGCTTGAACGGGGTAGCCTCACCCCTCCACTTT

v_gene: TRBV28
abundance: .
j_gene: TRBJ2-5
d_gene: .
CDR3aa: CASSLWAGAQETQYF
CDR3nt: TGTGCCAGCAGTTTATGGGCAGGGGCCCAAGAGACCCAGTACTTC

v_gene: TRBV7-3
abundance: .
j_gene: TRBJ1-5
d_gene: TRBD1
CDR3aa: CASSYTNKDRVDQPQHF
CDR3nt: TGTGCCAGCAGCTACACCAATAAGGACAGGGTCGATCAGCCCCAGCATTTT

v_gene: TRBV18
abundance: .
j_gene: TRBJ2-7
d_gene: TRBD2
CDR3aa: CASSPLAGGRYEQYF
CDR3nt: TGTGCCAGCTCACCCCTAGCGGGAGGGCGCTACGAGCAGTACTTC

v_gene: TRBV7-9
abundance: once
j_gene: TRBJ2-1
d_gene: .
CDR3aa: CASSPPPGHNEQFF
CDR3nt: TGTGCCAGCAGTCCACCCCCGGGCCACAATGAGCAGTTCTTC

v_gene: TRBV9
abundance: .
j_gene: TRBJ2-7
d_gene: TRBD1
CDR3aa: CASSVGDSRQGFYEQYF
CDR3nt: TGTGCCAGCAGCGTAGGCGATAGCCGACAGGGATTCTACGAGCAGTACTTC

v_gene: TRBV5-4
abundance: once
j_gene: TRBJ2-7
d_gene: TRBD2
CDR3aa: CASSPGLANSYEQYF
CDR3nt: TGTGCCAGCAGCCCGGGACTAGCGAATTCCTACGAGCAGTACTTC

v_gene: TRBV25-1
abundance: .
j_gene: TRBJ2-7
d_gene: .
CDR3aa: CATKRQEDYEQYF
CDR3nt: TGTGCCACCAAACGACAGGAAGACTACGAGCAGTACTTC

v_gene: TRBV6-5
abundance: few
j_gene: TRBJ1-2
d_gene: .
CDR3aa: CASRLQGEDGYTF
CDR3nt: TGTGCCAGCAGGCTACAGGGAGAGGATGGCTACACCTTC

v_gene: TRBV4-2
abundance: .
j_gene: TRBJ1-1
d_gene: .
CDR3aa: CASSQGFGGLNTEAFF
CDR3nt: TGTGCCAGCAGCCAAGGGTTCGGGGGCTTGAACACTGAAGCTTTCTTT

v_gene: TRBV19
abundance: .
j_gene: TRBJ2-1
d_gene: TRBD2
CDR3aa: CASSSLAGADEQFF
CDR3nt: TGTGCCAGTAGTTCTCTAGCGGGAGCGGACGAGCAGTTCTTC

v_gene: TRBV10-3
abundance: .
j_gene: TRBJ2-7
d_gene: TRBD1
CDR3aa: CAISTPTGYSYEQYF
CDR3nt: TGTGCCATCAGTACCCCGACAGGGTACTCCTACGAGCAGTACTTC

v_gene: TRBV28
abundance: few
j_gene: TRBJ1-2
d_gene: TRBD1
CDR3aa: CASGQGDYGYTF
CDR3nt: TGTGCCAGCGGACAGGGGGACTATGGCTACACCTTC

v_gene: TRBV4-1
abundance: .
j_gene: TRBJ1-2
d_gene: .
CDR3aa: CASSQDASILDGYTF
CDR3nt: TGCGCCAGCAGCCAAGATGCCAGCATACTGGATGGCTACACCTTC

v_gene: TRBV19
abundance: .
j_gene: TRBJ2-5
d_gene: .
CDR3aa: CASTLTSSQETQYF
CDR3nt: TGTGCCAGTACCCTGACTAGTAGCCAAGAGACCCAGTACTTC

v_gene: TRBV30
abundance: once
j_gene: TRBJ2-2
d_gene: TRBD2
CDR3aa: CAWSVGLVKTGELFF
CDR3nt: TGTGCCTGGAGTGTTGGACTAGTCAAAACCGGGGAGCTGTTTTTT

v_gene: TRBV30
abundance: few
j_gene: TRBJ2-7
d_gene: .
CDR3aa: CAWDTGFSYEQYF
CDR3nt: TGTGCCTGGGACACAGGGTTCTCCTACGAGCAGTACTTC

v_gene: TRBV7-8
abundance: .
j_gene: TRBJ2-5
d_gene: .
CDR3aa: CASSGGRLETQYF
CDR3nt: TGTGCCAGCAGCGGGGGGCGTTTGGAGACCCAGTACTTC

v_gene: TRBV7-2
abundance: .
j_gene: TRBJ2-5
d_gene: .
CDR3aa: CASSPRSYQETQYF
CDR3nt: TGTGCCAGCAGCCCTCGTAGTTATCAAGAGACCCAGTACTTC

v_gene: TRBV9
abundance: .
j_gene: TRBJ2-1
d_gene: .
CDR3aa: CASTGGDSSYNEQFF
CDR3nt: TGTGCCAGCACTGGCGGGGATAGCTCCTACAATGAGCAGTTCTTC

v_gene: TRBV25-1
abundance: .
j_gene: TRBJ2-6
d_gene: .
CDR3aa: CASSESQGTISGANVLTF
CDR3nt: TGTGCCAGCAGTGAATCGCAAGGAACGATTTCTGGGGCCAACGTCCTGACTTTC

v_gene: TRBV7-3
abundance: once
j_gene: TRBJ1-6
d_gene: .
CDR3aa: CASSLEGENSPLHF
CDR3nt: TGTGCCAGCAGCTTAGAAGGGGAAAATTCACCCCTCCACTTT

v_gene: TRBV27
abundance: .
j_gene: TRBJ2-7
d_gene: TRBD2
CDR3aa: CASSLLAGLSEQYF
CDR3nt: TGTGCCAGCAGTTTATTAGCGGGCCTCAGCGAGCAGTACTTC

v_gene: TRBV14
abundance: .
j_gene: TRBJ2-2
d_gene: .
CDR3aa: CASSQRDPGELFF
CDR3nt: TGTGCCAGCAGCCAAAGGGACCCCGGGGAGCTGTTTTTT

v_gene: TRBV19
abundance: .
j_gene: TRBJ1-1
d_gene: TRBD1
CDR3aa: CASDRGRGGNTEAFF
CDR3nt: TGTGCCAGTGACAGGGGGCGAGGAGGGAACACTGAAGCTTTCTTT

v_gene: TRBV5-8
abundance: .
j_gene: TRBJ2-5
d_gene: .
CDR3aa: CASNGLWETQYF
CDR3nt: TGTGCCAGCAACGGACTATGGGAGACCCAGTACTTC

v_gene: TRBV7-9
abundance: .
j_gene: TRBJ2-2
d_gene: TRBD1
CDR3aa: CASSFAGGTVGELFF
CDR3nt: TGTGCCAGCAGCTTTGCAGGGGGCACGGTCGGGGAGCTGTTTTTT

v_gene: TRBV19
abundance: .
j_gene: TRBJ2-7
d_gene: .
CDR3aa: CASSIDYLYEQYF
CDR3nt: TGTGCCAGTAGTATAGATTACCTCTACGAGCAGTACTTC

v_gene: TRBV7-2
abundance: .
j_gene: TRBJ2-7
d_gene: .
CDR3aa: CASSGQSSSYEQYF
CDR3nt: TGTGCCAGCAGCGGACAGTCTTCCTCCTACGAGCAGTACTTC